A single sample is the source of the 6 T cell receptor beta chains below, sequenced in a study of OX40 agonist ivuxolimab in advanced cancers. Clones were read by immunoSEQ multiplex PCR, and TCRdb kept only the in-frame ones, dropping some. This table has tens of thousands of clones, more than 75% appearing once. The sample consisted of CD4+ or CD8+ T cells sorted from blood, taken in a trial of the OX40 agonist ivuxolimab. These receptors all come from an adult with an advanced solid tumor such as melanoma, head and neck, liver or kidney cancer.

This clone has just a few counts. The V gene is TRBV10-3, the J gene TRBJ2-2; 7 bases are shared with TRBD2. Germline-derived CDR1 and CDR2 are ENHRY and SYGVKD. Trimming at V came to 4 bases and at J to 4 bases, leaving 3 bases not matched to a gene. This CDR3 region has 14 residues. CDR3 region: CAISGREGTGELFF. The CDR3, as DNA: TGTGCCATCAGTGGTAGGGAGGGCACCGGGGAGCTGTTTTTT.

This rearrangement joins TRBV5-1 to TRBJ1-1; a weak D match, TRBD1 (6 bases). CDR1 and CDR2 (germline): SGHRS, YFSETQ. CDR3 size: 17 residues. The V and J ends lost 4 bases and 3 bases respectively, with 22 bases between them. The CDR3 nucleotides are TGCGCCAGCAGCCGCCTTCCGGGGGCGGTAGGGGACACTGAAGCTTTCTTT. Amino acid sequence: CASSRLPGAVGDTEAFF.

The J gene is TRBJ2-7, the V gene TRBV6-5; no definite D call. Between the trimmed V and J ends, which lost 2 bases and 4 bases, there was a span of 18 bases. CDR1 MNHEY and CDR2 SVGAGI come from the germline V gene. This CDR3 has 16 amino acids. For the CDR3, the DNA is TGTGCCAGCAGTTACGAAAGGAGACCCACAGTGTACGAGCAGTACTTC. This encodes CASSYERRPTVYEQYF.

This sequence joins TRBV7-9 and TRBJ2-7; TRBD1 or TRBD2 may be the D gene (5 bases each). V was trimmed by 5 bases and J by 5 bases, leaving 19 bases between them. The CDR3 consists of 15 residues. CDR1 is SEHNR, CDR2 FQNEAQ, per germline (reference sequence). CDR3 coding DNA: TGTGCCAGCAGCCCCCTGGGGCGGGTTGGGGACGAGCAGTACTTC. It is translated as CASSPLGRVGDEQYF.

This chain links TRBV28 with TRBJ2-7; 8 bases are shared with TRBD2. Trimming cost V 1 base and J 2 bases; bases outside gene matches: 4. The germline CDR1 and CDR2 sequences are MDHEN and SYDVKM. The CDR3 has 15 residues. The CDR3: CASSLSTSGTYEQYF. The DNA for the CDR3 is TGTGCCAGCAGTTTATCCACTAGCGGAACCTACGAGCAGTACTTC.

V usage is TRBV5-6 and J usage is TRBJ2-7, with D possibly being TRBD2 (6 bases). The germline V and J ends were trimmed by 2 bases and 5 bases, with 20 bases remaining between them. The CDR3 extends over 16 amino acids. Germline V gene data show CDR1 as SGHDT and CDR2 as YYEEEE. The CDR3: CASSLLLAQATHEQYF. The DNA of the CDR3 is TGTGCCAGCAGCTTACTTCTAGCGCAAGCCACCCACGAGCAGTACTTC. The complete variable domain, with remaining parts taken from reference TRBV5-6 and TRBJ2-7, reads DAGVTQSPTHLIKTRGQQVTLRCSPKSGHDTVSWYQQALGQGPQFIFQYYEEEERQRGNFPDRFSGHQFPNYSSELNVNALLLGDSALYLCASSLLLAQATHEQYFGPGTRLTVT.